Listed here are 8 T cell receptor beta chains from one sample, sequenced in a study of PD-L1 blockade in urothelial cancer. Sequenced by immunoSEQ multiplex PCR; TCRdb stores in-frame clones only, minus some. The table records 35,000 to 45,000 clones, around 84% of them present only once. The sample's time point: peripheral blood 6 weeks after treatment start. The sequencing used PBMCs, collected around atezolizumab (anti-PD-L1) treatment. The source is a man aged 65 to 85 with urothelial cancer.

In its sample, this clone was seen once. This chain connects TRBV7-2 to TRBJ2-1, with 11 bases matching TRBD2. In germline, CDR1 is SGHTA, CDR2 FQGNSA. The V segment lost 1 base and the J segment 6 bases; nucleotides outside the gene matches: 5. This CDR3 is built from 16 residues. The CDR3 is CASSLVTSGSGNEQFF. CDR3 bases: TGTGCCAGCAGCTTAGTCACTAGCGGGAGCGGCAATGAGCAGTTCTTC.

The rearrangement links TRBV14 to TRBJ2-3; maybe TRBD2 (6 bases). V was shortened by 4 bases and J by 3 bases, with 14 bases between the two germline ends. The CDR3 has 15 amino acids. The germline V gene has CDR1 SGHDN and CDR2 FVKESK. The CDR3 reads CASSPSAGRTDTQYF. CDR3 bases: TGTGCCAGCAGCCCCTCGGCGGGAAGGACAGATACGCAGTATTTT.

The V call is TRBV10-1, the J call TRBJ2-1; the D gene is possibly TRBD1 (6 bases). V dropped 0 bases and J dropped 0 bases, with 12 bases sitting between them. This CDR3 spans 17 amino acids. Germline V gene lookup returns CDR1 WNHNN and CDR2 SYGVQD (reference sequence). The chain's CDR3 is CASSESRQETSYNEQFF. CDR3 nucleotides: TGCGCCAGCAGTGAGTCCCGACAGGAAACCTCCTACAATGAGCAGTTCTTC.

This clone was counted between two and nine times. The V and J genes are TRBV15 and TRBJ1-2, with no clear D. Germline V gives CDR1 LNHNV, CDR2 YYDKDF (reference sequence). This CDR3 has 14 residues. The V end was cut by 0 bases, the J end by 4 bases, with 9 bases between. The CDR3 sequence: CATSRDNSVYGYTF. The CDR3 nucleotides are TGTGCCACCAGCAGAGACAATAGTGTCTATGGCTACACCTTC.

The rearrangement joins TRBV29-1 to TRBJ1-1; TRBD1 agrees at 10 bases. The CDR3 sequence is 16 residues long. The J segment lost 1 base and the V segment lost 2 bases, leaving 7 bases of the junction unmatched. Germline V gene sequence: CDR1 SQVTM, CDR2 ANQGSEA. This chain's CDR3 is CSVERDRGLPNTEAFF. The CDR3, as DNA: TGCAGCGTTGAACGAGACAGGGGGCTCCCGAACACTGAAGCTTTCTTT.

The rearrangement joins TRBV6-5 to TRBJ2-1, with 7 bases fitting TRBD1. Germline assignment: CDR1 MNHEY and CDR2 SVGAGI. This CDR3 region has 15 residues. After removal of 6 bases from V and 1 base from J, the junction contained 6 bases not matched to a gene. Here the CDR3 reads CASSRRGQSYNEQFF. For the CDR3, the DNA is TGTGCCAGCAGCAGACGGGGACAGTCCTACAATGAGCAGTTCTTC.

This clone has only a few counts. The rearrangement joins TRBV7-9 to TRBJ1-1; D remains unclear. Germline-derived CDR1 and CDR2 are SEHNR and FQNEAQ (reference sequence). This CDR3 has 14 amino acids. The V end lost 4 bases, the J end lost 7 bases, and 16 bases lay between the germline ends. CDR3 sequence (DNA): TGTGCCAGCAGCTCAAACCTGCCCGGGAATGAAGCTTTCTTT. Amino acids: CASSSNLPGNEAFF.

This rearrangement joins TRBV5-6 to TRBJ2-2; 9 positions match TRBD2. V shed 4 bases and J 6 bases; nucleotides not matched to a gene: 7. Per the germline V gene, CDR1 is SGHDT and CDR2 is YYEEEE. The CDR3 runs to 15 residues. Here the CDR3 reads CASSPMGGRAGELFF. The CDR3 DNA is TGTGCCAGCAGCCCTATGGGCGGGAGGGCCGGGGAGCTGTTTTTT.